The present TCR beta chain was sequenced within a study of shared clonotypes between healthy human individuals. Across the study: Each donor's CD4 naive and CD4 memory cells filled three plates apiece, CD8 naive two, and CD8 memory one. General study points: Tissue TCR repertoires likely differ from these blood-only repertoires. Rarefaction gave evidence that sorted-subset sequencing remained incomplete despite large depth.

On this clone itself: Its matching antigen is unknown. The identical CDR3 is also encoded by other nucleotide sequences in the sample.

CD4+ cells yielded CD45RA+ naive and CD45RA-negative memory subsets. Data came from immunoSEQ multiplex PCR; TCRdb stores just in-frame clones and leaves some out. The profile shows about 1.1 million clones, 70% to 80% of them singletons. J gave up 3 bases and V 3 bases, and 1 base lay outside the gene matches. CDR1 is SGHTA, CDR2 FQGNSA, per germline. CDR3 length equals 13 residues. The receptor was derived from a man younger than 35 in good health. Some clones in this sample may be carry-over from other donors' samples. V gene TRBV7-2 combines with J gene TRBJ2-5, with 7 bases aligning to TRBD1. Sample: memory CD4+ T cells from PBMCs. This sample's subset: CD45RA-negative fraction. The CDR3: CASSFQGEETQYF. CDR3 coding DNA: TGTGCCAGCAGCTTCCAGGGGGAAGAGACCCAGTACTTC.